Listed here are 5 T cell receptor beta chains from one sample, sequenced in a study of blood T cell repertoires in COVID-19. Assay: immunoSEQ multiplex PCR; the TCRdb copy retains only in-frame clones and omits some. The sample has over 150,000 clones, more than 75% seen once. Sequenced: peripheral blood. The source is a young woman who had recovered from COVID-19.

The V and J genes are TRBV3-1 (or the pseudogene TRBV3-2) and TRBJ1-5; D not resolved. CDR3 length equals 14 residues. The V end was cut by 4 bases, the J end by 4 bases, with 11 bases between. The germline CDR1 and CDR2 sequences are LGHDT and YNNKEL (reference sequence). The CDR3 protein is CASSLQHMNQPQHF. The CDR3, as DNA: TGTGCCAGCAGCCTACAACACATGAATCAGCCCCAGCATTTT.

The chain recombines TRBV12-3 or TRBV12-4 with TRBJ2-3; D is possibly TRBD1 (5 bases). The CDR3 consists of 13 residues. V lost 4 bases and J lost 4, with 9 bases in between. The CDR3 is CASSSGAADTQYF. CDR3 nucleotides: TGTGCCAGCAGTTCTGGGGCCGCAGATACGCAGTATTTT.

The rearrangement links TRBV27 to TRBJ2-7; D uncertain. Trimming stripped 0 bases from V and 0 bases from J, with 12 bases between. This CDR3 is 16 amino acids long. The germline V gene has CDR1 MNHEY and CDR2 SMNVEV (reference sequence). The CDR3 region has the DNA TGTGCCAGCAGTTTATCGTCTCTATTCGTCTCCTACGAGCAGTACTTC. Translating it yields CASSLSSLFVSYEQYF.

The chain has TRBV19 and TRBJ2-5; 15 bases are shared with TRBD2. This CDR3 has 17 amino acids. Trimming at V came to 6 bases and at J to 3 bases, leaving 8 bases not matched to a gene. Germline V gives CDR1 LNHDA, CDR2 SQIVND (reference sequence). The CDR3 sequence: CASRDLWTSGGEETQYF. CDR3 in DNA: TGTGCCAGTAGGGACCTCTGGACTAGCGGGGGGGAAGAGACCCAGTACTTC.

The chain's CDR3 is CASSSGGPVGDTQYF. As DNA, the CDR3 is TGTGCCAGTAGTTCCGGAGGGCCAGTGGGGGATACGCAGTATTTT. The genes are TRBV19 and TRBJ2-3; perhaps TRBD2 as D (6 bases). V was shortened by 5 bases and J by 6 bases, with 18 bases between the two germline ends. Germline CDR1 is LNHDA and CDR2 is SQIVND (reference sequence). The CDR3 loop spans 15 amino acids.